One and the same sample provided the 19 T cell receptor beta chains below, sequenced in a study of blood T cell repertoires in COVID-19. Sequenced by immunoSEQ multiplex PCR; TCRdb stores in-frame clones only, minus some. The table has hundreds of thousands of clones, roughly 80% seen once. Sequencing was carried out using PBMCs or T cells enriched from blood (not recorded which). These receptors were obtained from a man aged 40-49 years who had been exposed to COVID-19.

This sequence joins TRBV30 and TRBJ2-1, with 8 nucleotides matching TRBD2. From germline, CDR1 is GTSNPN and CDR2 SVGIG (reference sequence). The CDR3 loop spans 16 amino acids. V lost 1 base, J lost 6 bases, and 11 bases stayed unmatched. The CDR3: CAWSGLGGRSFNEQFF. The CDR3 nucleotides read TGTGCCTGGAGTGGCCTGGGCGGGAGGTCTTTCAATGAGCAGTTCTTC.

The CDR3 coding sequence is TGTGCCAGCAGTGATTCCTGGGCGACAGAATTTAGGACCCAGTACTTC. It yields the protein CASSDSWATEFRTQYF. This sequence joins TRBV6-1 and TRBJ2-5, with D maybe TRBD1 (5 bases). Germline CDR1 and CDR2: MNHNS and SASEGT. Trimming stripped 3 bases from V and 7 bases from J, with 21 bases between. The length of the CDR3 is 16 residues.

The sample holds one count of this clone. The chain links TRBV6-5 to TRBJ1-1; 8 nucleotides match TRBD1. The CDR3 consists of 12 residues. Per germline, CDR1 MNHEY and CDR2 SVGAGI. The V gene end was trimmed by 11 bases and the J gene end by 4 bases; junction bases not matched to a gene: 6. CDR3 residues: CAGKQGGTEAFF. For the CDR3, the DNA is TGTGCCGGGAAACAGGGGGGCACTGAAGCTTTCTTT.

The V gene is TRBV7-3, the J gene TRBJ2-3; a weak D match, TRBD1 (6 bases). The V gene's germline CDR1 is SGHTA and CDR2 FQGTGA. Trimming pared 5 bases from V and 2 bases from J, leaving 11 bases between. The CDR3 loop spans 14 amino acids. CDR3 protein: CASSPGQHTDTQYF. CDR3 nucleotide sequence: TGTGCCAGCAGCCCTGGACAGCACACAGATACGCAGTATTTT.

V gene TRBV4-1 combines with J gene TRBJ1-1; no clear D gene. This CDR3 is built from 20 residues. Germline V gene sequence: CDR1 MGHRA, CDR2 YSYEKL. Trimming took 1 base from V and 1 from J, leaving 25 bases between them. The CDR3 is CASSQGLFSGSAGKNTEAFF. CDR3 sequence (DNA): TGCGCCAGCAGCCAAGGTCTCTTTTCGGGGTCCGCAGGAAAGAACACTGAAGCTTTCTTT.

The chain links TRBV7-2 to TRBJ2-1; 8 nucleotides agree with TRBD2. J was trimmed by 6 bases and V by 5 bases; bases with no gene match: 12. Germline CDR1 is SGHTA and CDR2 is FQGNSA. The CDR3 extends over 16 amino acids. CDR3 protein: CASSPRAGAPGNEQFF. The CDR3, as DNA: TGTGCCAGCAGCCCCAGAGCGGGAGCCCCAGGCAATGAGCAGTTCTTC.

The CDR3 DNA follows: TGTGCCAGCAGCTTTCGGGGGGGAGGCACTGAAGCTTTCTTT. Translating gives CASSFRGGGTEAFF. The J gene is TRBJ1-1, the V gene TRBV11-3, with D maybe TRBD1 (5 bases). V gave up 3 bases and J gave up 4 bases, with 12 bases separating them. Per germline, CDR1 SGHNT and CDR2 YENEEA. This CDR3 region has 14 residues.

As DNA, the CDR3 is TGTGCCAGCAGCCAATTAGCGGGAGGGCCCCGGACCGGGGAGCTGTTTTTT. Protein: CASSQLAGGPRTGELFF. The chain carries TRBV3-1 (or the pseudogene TRBV3-2) and TRBJ2-2, with 11 bases that match TRBD2. Germline V gene lookup returns CDR1 LGHDT and CDR2 YNNKEL (reference sequence). The trim removed 2 bases at V and 5 bases at J, leaving 7 bases unmatched. CDR3 length: 17 amino acids.

The gene calls are TRBV11-1 and TRBJ2-7, with 9 positions matching TRBD1. CDR3 length: 13 amino acids. The V gene end was trimmed by 5 bases and the J gene end by 12 bases; junction bases not matched to a gene: 11. CDR1 SGHAT and CDR2 FQDESV come from the germline V gene (reference sequence). The CDR3 region has the DNA TGTGCCAGCAGCCGCAGAGGGACAGGGTCGCTGTACTTC. It specifies CASSRRGTGSLYF.

This sequence joins TRBV11-2 and TRBJ2-3, with 7 bases that match TRBD1. V shed 6 bases, J shed 1 base, and the junction held 10 bases outside the gene matches. The CDR3 sequence is 16 residues long. Germline CDR1 reads SGHAT; CDR2 reads FQNNGV. The CDR3 coding sequence is TGTGCCAGCAGTCCCCAGGGGGTAGTGGGCACAGATACGCAGTATTTT. This encodes CASSPQGVVGTDTQYF.

Only a few counts were recorded for this clone. The V gene is TRBV6-1, the J gene TRBJ1-2; D ambiguous. The CDR3 is 12 amino acids. The V gene lost 2 bases and the J gene lost 10 bases, with 11 bases spanning the gap. Germline CDR1 reads MNHNS; CDR2 reads SASEGT. CDR3 amino acids: CASSENSPLYTF. The CDR3 bases are TGTGCCAGCAGTGAAAACAGCCCCCTCTACACCTTC.

DNA for the CDR3: TGCGCCAGCAGCTTGATGGCGGATAAAGCTTTCTTT. Its translation: CASSLMADKAFF. The rearrangement joins TRBV5-1 to TRBJ1-1; no definite D call. The CDR3 extends over 12 amino acids. V was cut by 1 base and J by 9 bases, with 10 bases left in between. Germline values: CDR1 SGHRS, CDR2 YFSETQ. Together with reference TRBV5-1 and TRBJ1-1, the CDR3 gives the full variable domain: KAGVTQTPRYLIKTRGQQVTLSCSPISGHRSVSWYQQTPGQGLQFLFEYFSETQRNKGNFPGRFSGRQFSNSRSEMNVSTLELGDSALYLCASSLMADKAFFGQGTRLTVV.

The chain recombines TRBV30 with TRBJ1-6; perhaps TRBD1 as D (6 bases). Looked up from germline, CDR1 is GTSNPN and CDR2 is SVGIG (reference sequence). This CDR3 is 15 amino acids long. Between the trimmed V and J ends, which lost 0 bases and 7 bases, there was a span of 13 bases. The CDR3 sequence: CAWSVYRAENSPLHF. The CDR3 coding sequence is TGTGCCTGGAGTGTATACAGGGCCGAAAATTCACCCCTCCACTTT.

V is TRBV7-6 and J is TRBJ2-1, with D perhaps TRBD2 (7 bases). The CDR3 is 13 amino acids. The V gene's germline CDR1 is SGHVS and CDR2 FNYEAQ. With 6 bases removed from V and 7 bases from J, the gap between germline ends came to 13 bases. Written as DNA, the CDR3 is TGTGCCAGCAGGTCTAGCGGACAGAATGAGCAGTTCTTC. Translated: CASRSSGQNEQFF.

This rearrangement joins TRBV19 to TRBJ2-2; D perhaps matches TRBD2 (5 bases). The CDR3 runs to 13 residues. From germline, CDR1 is LNHDA and CDR2 SQIVND (reference sequence). With 8 bases removed from V and 3 bases from J, the gap between germline ends came to 10 bases. The CDR3 nucleotides are TGTGCCAGTCGGTGGGGAGACACCGGGGAGCTGTTTTTT. It translates to CASRWGDTGELFF.

This chain connects TRBV5-1 to TRBJ2-1, with TRBD2 matching 10 bases. V shed 0 bases and J 7 bases; nucleotides not matched to a gene: 7. CDR1 is SGHRS and CDR2 is YFSETQ in the germline V gene. CDR3 size: 16 residues. The CDR3 is CASSLAGLTSGNEQFF. DNA of the CDR3: TGCGCCAGCAGCTTGGCCGGGTTGACTAGCGGGAATGAGCAGTTCTTC.

J is TRBJ1-1 and V is TRBV7-2, with D unresolved. The CDR3 loop spans 13 amino acids. Trimming took 3 bases from V and 2 from J, leaving 7 bases between them. Looked up from germline, CDR1 is SGHTA and CDR2 is FQGNSA. CDR3 bases: TGTGCCAGCAGCTTGTACAGAAACACTGAAGCTTTCTTT. Amino acids: CASSLYRNTEAFF.

The chain uses TRBV5-1 and TRBJ2-2, with 11 bases aligning to TRBD1. This CDR3 comprises 16 residues. J was trimmed by 1 base and V by 4 bases; bases with no gene match: 3. Germline assignment: CDR1 SGHRS and CDR2 YFSETQ. CDR3 coding DNA: TGCGCCAGCAGCCCGGACAGGGGGCTGAACACCGGGGAGCTGTTTTTT. Protein: CASSPDRGLNTGELFF.

V usage is TRBV11-3 and J usage is TRBJ1-2; D is perhaps TRBD1 (5 bases). The V gene's germline CDR1 is SGHNT and CDR2 YENEEA. The CDR3 contains 13 residues. Trimming removed 2 bases at V and 5 bases at J, with 9 bases between. CDR3 nucleotide sequence: TGTGCCAGCAGCTTAAGACAGTTTTATGGCTACACCTTC. Translated: CASSLRQFYGYTF.